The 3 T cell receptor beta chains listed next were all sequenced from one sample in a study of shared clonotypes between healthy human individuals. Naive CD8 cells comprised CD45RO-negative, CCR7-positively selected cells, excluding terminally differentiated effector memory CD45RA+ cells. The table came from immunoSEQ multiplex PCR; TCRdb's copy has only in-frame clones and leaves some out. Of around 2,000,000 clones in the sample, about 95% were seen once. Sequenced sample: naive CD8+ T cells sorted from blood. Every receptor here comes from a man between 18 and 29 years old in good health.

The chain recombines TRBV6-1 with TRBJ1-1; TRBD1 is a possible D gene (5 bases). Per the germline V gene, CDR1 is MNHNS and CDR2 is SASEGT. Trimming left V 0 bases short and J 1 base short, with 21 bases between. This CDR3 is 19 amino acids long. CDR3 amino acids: CASSEAGVGAQEGNTEAFF. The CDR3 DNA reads TGTGCCAGCAGTGAAGCGGGGGTAGGGGCCCAGGAAGGGAACACTGAAGCTTTCTTT.

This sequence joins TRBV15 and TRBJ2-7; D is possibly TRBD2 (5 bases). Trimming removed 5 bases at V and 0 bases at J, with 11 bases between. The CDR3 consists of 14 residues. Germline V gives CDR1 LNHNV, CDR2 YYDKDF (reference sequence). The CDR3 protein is CATSLSGSSYEQYF. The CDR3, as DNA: TGTGCCACCAGCCTGAGCGGAAGCTCCTACGAGCAGTACTTC.

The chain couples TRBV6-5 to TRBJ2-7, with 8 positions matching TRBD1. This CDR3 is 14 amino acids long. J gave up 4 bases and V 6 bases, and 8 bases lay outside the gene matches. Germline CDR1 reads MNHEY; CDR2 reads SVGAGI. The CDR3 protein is CASRPRTGLYEQYF. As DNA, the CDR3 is TGTGCCAGCAGACCAAGGACAGGGCTATACGAGCAGTACTTC.